One sample yielded the 14 T cell receptor beta chains listed below, sequenced in a study of shared clonotypes between healthy human individuals. Assay: immunoSEQ multiplex PCR; the TCRdb copy retains only in-frame clones and omits some. Here the sample spans around 450,000 clones, 75% to 85% being singletons. Sequenced sample: PBMCs. The origin of the receptors is a woman in her thirties or forties in good health. Some clones in this sample may be carry-over from other donors' samples.

J is TRBJ2-2 and V is TRBV5-1; TRBD1 or TRBD2 may be the D gene (6 bases each). The germline V gene encodes CDR1 SGHRS and CDR2 YFSETQ. V dropped 0 bases and J dropped 6 bases, with 12 bases sitting between them. The CDR3 runs 15 residues. The CDR3 reads CASSLEGGSAGELFF. In DNA, the CDR3 is TGCGCCAGCAGCTTGGAGGGGGGCAGTGCCGGGGAGCTGTTTTTT.

This clone was observed a single time. The V call is TRBV5-1, the J call TRBJ2-1; D possibly corresponds to TRBD2 (5 bases). Trimming stripped 0 bases from V and 0 bases from J, with 7 bases between. Germline V gene sequence: CDR1 SGHRS, CDR2 YFSETQ. The CDR3 is 15 residues long. The CDR3 loop is CASSLVASSYNEQFF. DNA of the CDR3: TGCGCCAGCAGCTTGGTAGCGTCCTCCTACAATGAGCAGTTCTTC.

Here the CDR3 DNA reads TGTGCCAGCAGCCAAGAGGCGGCCCCATACTACGAGCAGTACTTC. Encoded protein: CASSQEAAPYYEQYF. This chain links TRBV4-2 with TRBJ2-7; D ambiguous. From germline, CDR1 is LGHNA and CDR2 YNFKEQ. CDR3 size: 15 residues. V lost 0 bases and J 3 bases, leaving 12 bases between the germline ends.

In this sample, this clone turned up many times. This rearrangement joins TRBV18 to TRBJ2-7; D possibly corresponds to TRBD2 (6 bases). Germline V gene lookup returns CDR1 KGHSH and CDR2 LQKENI. The CDR3 length is 14 residues. V was cut by 1 base and J by 3 bases, with 10 bases left in between. This CDR3 is CASSPRGRFYEQYF. In DNA form, the CDR3 reads TGTGCCAGCTCACCACGAGGGAGGTTCTACGAGCAGTACTTC.

About this clone itself: Different DNA sequences within this sample yield the same CDR3. V and J are TRBV29-1 and TRBJ1-1; D gene uncertain. In germline, CDR1 is SQVTM, CDR2 ANQGSEA. CDR3 length: 13 residues. V lost 4 bases to trimming and J lost 1 base, with 10 bases between them. Here the CDR3 reads CSVGGGPNTEAFF. CDR3 DNA: TGCAGCGTTGGTGGAGGGCCGAACACTGAAGCTTTCTTT.

The J gene is TRBJ2-3, the V gene TRBV5-1; D could derive from TRBD1 or TRBD2 (5 bases each). The ends were cut back, 0 bases at V and 4 bases at J, with 12 bases in the middle. Germline assignment: CDR1 SGHRS and CDR2 YFSETQ. This CDR3 region has 15 residues. In nucleotides, the CDR3 is TGCGCCAGCAGCTTGGATGGGACCTCCCCAGATACGCAGTATTTT. Translated, it gives CASSLDGTSPDTQYF.

This clone was detected only once. J is TRBJ1-5 and V is TRBV28; 9 bases are a match to TRBD1. The CDR3 spans 16 residues. V dropped 4 bases and J dropped 5; count of bases not matched to a gene: 9. Per the germline V gene, CDR1 is MDHEN and CDR2 is SYDVKM. CDR3 sequence: CASSSTDRGWYQPQHF. The DNA for the CDR3 is TGTGCCAGCAGTTCTACCGACAGGGGGTGGTATCAGCCCCAGCATTTT.

The V and J genes are TRBV27 and TRBJ2-7; 8 bases align to TRBD1. Germline trimming cut 5 bases from V and 2 bases from J; bases unmatched to any gene: 5. The V gene's germline CDR1 is MNHEY and CDR2 SMNVEV (reference sequence). The CDR3 spans 14 residues. This chain's CDR3 is CASSTGQGTYEQYF. DNA of the CDR3: TGTGCCAGCAGTACCGGACAGGGAACCTACGAGCAGTACTTC.

The chain recombines TRBV9 with TRBJ2-5; 9 bases are a match to TRBD2. The CDR3 runs 16 residues. J lost 1 base, V lost 3 bases, and 7 bases had no gene match. From germline, CDR1 is SGDLS and CDR2 YYNGEE. The CDR3 nucleotides are TGTGCCAGCAGCGCGGGACTAGCTTTTTCCCAAGAGACCCAGTACTTC. It is translated as CASSAGLAFSQETQYF.

The rearrangement links TRBV10-3 to TRBJ2-5; possibly TRBD1 for D (7 bases). Trimming cost V 6 bases and J 4 bases, with 21 bases left between them. The CDR3 is 16 amino acids. Germline V lookup: CDR1 ENHRY, CDR2 SYGVKD. The CDR3 sequence: CAISGPQGGSGETQYF. In DNA form, the CDR3 reads TGTGCCATCAGCGGACCCCAGGGGGGTTCCGGAGAGACCCAGTACTTC.

This clone was picked up a small number of times. The rearrangement joins TRBV4-2 to TRBJ2-7, with no clear D. The length of the CDR3 is 15 residues. Deletions cut 1 base from V and 1 base from J, with 11 bases between. Germline V gives CDR1 LGHNA, CDR2 YNFKEQ. The CDR3 loop is CASSQVLSESYEQYF. In DNA form, the CDR3 reads TGTGCCAGCAGCCAAGTTTTAAGCGAGTCCTACGAGCAGTACTTC.

V is TRBV5-5 and J is TRBJ1-4; D is possibly TRBD1 (6 bases). The CDR3 length is 15 residues. V was pared by 4 bases and J by 3 bases, with 13 bases between. Per the germline V gene, CDR1 is SGHKS and CDR2 is YYEKEE (reference sequence). In DNA, the CDR3 is TGTGCCAGCAGCCAGCACGGGGGCGCTAATGAAAAACTGTTTTTT. Translated: CASSQHGGANEKLFF.

The J gene is TRBJ1-5, the V gene TRBV11-2; D uncertain. Germline CDR1 is SGHAT and CDR2 is FQNNGV. The CDR3 length is 10 residues. Trimming took off 5 bases at V and 11 bases at J, with 7 bases between the two ends. Written as DNA, the CDR3 is TGTGCCAGCAGCGTAACGGCCCAGCATTTT. Translation: CASSVTAQHF.

This sequence joins TRBV20-1 and TRBJ1-1; D uncertain. The CDR3 covers 11 residues. Trimming removed 8 bases from V and 1 base from J, with 8 bases in between. Germline-derived CDR1 and CDR2 are DFQATT and SNEGSKA (reference sequence). The CDR3 DNA reads as TGCAGTAACGAGGGGAACACTGAAGCTTTCTTT. This gives the protein CSNEGNTEAFF.